Sequencing of this T cell receptor (beta chain) was carried out in a study of shared clonotypes between healthy human individuals (dated by TCRdb to about 2020). Regarding the research as a whole: A few men and two women, aged 18 to 49 years, made up the cohort. Leukapheresis yielded between about 0.85 and 10 billion PBMCs per donor. To estimate repertoire size and how much clonotype sharing occurs between individuals, the study deeply sequenced the blood TCR repertoires of 4 to 6 healthy adults. For each donor, three plates each were used for CD4 naive and CD4 memory, two plates were used for CD8 naive, and one plate was used for CD8 memory. To increase sequencing depth and limit assay-specific biases, different laboratories used diverse techniques to prepare libraries and sequence TCR repertoires.

Points the paper makes about the study in general: Estimated clonotype richness was generally larger for naive than for memory subsets. Incomplete sequencing was indicated by rarefaction of sorted-subset datasets, despite the large sequencing depth. The small number of donors limited the genetic and exposure-history diversity represented. Only blood was sampled, and tissue TCR repertoires likely differ from those in blood. Sharing across several donors was observed for about 4.8% of naive CD4, under 4% of naive CD8, 2% to 2.5% of memory CD4, and roughly 0.4% of memory CD8 clonotypes. Higher generation probabilities were observed for clonotypes shared by all four sorted-subset donors than for non-shared clonotypes. Pairwise subsampling led to the expectation that sequencing depth would affect the degree of clonotype sharing among donors.

On this clone: Its antigen is currently not known. No much larger clonotype is one base removed from it; base qualities were not supplied.

For the CD8 naive samples, CD45RO-negative cells were positively selected for CCR7, yielding a CD45RA+CCR7+ population from which TemRA cells were excluded. The donors were healthy, HIV-negative adults who had no recently reported acute infections or vaccinations. Every donor was a Caucasian adult living in Nashville, Tennessee, USA. After blood collection by leukapheresis, PBMCs were isolated using Ficoll-Histopaque density gradient centrifugation and then cryopreserved in the vapor phase of liquid nitrogen. Analytical flow cytometry was used to check the purity and quantity of every magnetically sorted T cell population. From each sorted fraction, genomic DNA was isolated and quantified by UV absorbance on a Nanodrop 2000c. TCR CDR3 regions were amplified from genomic DNA by multiplex PCR using the deep immunoSEQ assay. Genomic DNA extracted from each cell subset was distributed evenly over all wells of several immunoSEQ 96-well plates, and each plate served as one replicate. For sorted subsets, approximately 210 ng genomic DNA, equal to about 30,000 T cell genomes, was loaded into each replicate PCR. Purified libraries were quantified with a Qubit 3.0 fluorometer, sized on a Bioanalyzer 2100, and re-quantified with the KAPA Library Quantification kit. Every immunoSEQ 96-well plate was sequenced on a dedicated single-read 150-cycle Illumina NextSeq 550 flow cell. The paper's data handling went like this. The immunoSEQ output contained only junctional sequences without quality scores, so filtering could not match that applied to full-length reads. Sequences were annotated with PyIR, a Python wrapper for IgBLAST v1.9, and V/J genes and CDR3 were assigned using IMGT germline references. Any read was removed if the V/J assignment was weak (E-value above 1e-6), the CDR3 was missing, or the read contained stop codons, out-of-frame junctions, or ambiguous translated residues. A V3J clonotype was defined by an identical inferred V gene, J gene, and CDR3 amino acid sequence. The percentage overlap between two repertoires was calculated by dividing the number of shared unique clonotypes by the size of the smaller repertoire. Richness of each repertoire was evaluated using RTK rarefaction, the Chao1 estimator, and Recon v2.1 estimates of unobserved clonotypes. For all TCRbeta clonotypes obtained by the gDNA method from a handful of donors, generation probabilities were computed with OLGA. The immuneACCESS repertoire file appears here via TCRdb, limited to in-frame rearrangements. These files lack a portion of the clones; in checked studies, under half of the deficit traces to unresolved V genes, and the cause of the others is not known. That table is the source of V, J and clone size, and D and trimming were worked out from the DNA. The sample table holds millions of clones, of which approximately 94% were seen once. About 1.5% of the sample is taken by the ten largest.

Reading the germline V gene (reference sequence) gives CDR1 SEHNR and CDR2 FQNEAQ. Between the V and J ends, shortened by 1 base and 2 bases respectively, the junction contains 12 bases. The CDR3 holds 16 amino acids from the cysteine to the phenylalanine. Solely the CDR3 DNA is kept, with 48 bases framed from the first base. This sequence was found in a man aged 18 to 35 in good health. Some clones in this sample may be carry-over from other donors' samples. This chain joins TRBV7-9 to TRBJ2-4; the D gene cannot be resolved beyond TRBD1 or TRBD2, each matching 5 bases. Material for sequencing was naive CD8+ T cells from PBMCs. Explained via the paper, the cell subset or site label denotes: CD45RA+CCR7+. The CDR3 region has the sequence CASSLGMGVSKNIQYF. The DNA is as follows: TGTGCCAGCAGCTTAGGGATGGGGGTTTCCAAAAACATTCAGTACTTC.